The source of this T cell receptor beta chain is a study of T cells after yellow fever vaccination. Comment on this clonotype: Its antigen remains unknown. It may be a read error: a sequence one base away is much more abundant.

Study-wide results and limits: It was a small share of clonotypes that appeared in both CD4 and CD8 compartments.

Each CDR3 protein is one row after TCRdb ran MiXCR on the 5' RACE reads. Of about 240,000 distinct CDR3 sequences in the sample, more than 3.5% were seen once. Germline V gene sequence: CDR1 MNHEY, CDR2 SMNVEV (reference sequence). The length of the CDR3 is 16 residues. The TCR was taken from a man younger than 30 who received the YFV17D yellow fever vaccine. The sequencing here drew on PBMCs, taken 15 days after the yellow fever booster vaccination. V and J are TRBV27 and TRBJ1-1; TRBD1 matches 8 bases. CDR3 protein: CASGPGGLRGNTEPFF. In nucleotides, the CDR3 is TGTGCCAGCGGTCCAGGGGGCTTGAGGGGAAACACTGAACCTTTCTTT.